This T cell receptor (beta chain) was identified in a study of blood T cell repertoires in COVID-19. In the study overall: Material from acute and convalescent COVID-19 was sourced from the United States, Italy and Spain. Nucleic acid was either cDNA or gDNA, and it came from T cells, B-cell-depleted T cells, or PBMCs.

Germline V gene lookup returns CDR1 SGHTS and CDR2 YDEGEE. The CDR3 is 14 amino acids. V was shortened by 9 bases and J by 6 bases, with 20 bases between the two germline ends. In the original workflow: Estimation of nucleated cell counts relied on the amplification of reference gene primers. Profiled with immunoSEQ multiplex PCR; TCRdb holds only in-frame clones, not every one. V, J and clone size were drawn from that table, and D and trimming were deduced from the DNA. Found here are roughly 190,000 clones, roughly 80% of them singletons; the top ten hold 20%. Input material: peripheral blood. The chain uses TRBV5-8 and TRBJ2-3; D unresolved. The receptor comes from a human donor in a cohort sampled during active COVID-19. CDR3 nucleotide sequence: TGTGCCAACCCGGAGAGTCGAGGATCGGATACGCAGTATTTT. Translated, it gives CANPESRGSDTQYF.